This TCR beta chain is drawn from a study of blood T cell repertoires in COVID-19. Study-level background: The samples span acute and convalescent COVID-19 from the United States, Italy and Spain. PBMCs, B-cell-depleted T cells, or T cells provided the cDNA or gDNA that made up the material.

CDR1 LNHDA and CDR2 SQIVND come from the germline V gene (reference sequence). The CDR3 covers 13 residues. Trimming stripped 3 bases from V and 3 bases from J, with 8 bases between. Source study methods: Counts of nucleated cells, estimated from reference gene primer amplification, were obtained. Repertoires were generated with immunoSEQ multiplex PCR, while TCRdb's copy carries only in-frame clones and drops some. V and J calls and clone size are those listed in that table; D and trimming were worked out from the DNA. The data hold fewer than 100,000 clones, with around 85% observed a single time. This TCR was recovered from an elderly man in a cohort sampled during active COVID-19. The specimen was peripheral blood. The V call is TRBV19, the J call TRBJ1-2; D unclear. The CDR3 DNA is TGTGCCAGTAGTATGGTGGCAGACTATGGCTACACCTTC. As protein: CASSMVADYGYTF.